The 22 T cell receptor beta chains given below trace back to one sample, sequenced in a study of blood T cells in healthy people across ages. With a J-beta primer mix and a sample-barcoded 5' primer, a second PCR ran about 7 to 12 cycles. TCRdb passed the 5' RACE reads through MiXCR, listing each CDR3 protein once. The sample holds under 1 million distinct CDR3 sequences, 44% seen once. Sequenced material: blood. All receptors come from a man aged 55 to 69 in good health.

The J gene is TRBJ2-5, the V gene TRBV27; 9 positions agree with TRBD2. The V gene end was trimmed by 7 bases and the J gene end by 5 bases; junction bases not matched to a gene: 8. Germline V gene data show CDR1 as MNHEY and CDR2 as SMNVEV (reference sequence). The CDR3 runs to 14 residues. The CDR3 region has the DNA TGTGCCAGCAATGGCGGGGGGGCCGGGGAGACCCAGTACTTC. Translation: CASNGGGAGETQYF.

This clonotype showed up just a few times. The chain has TRBV27 and TRBJ1-5; TRBD1 matches 10 bases. Looked up from germline, CDR1 is MNHEY and CDR2 is SMNVEV (reference sequence). With V trimmed by 4 bases and J by 6 bases, 6 bases remained unmatched. This CDR3 spans 15 amino acids. The CDR3 DNA reads TGTGCCAGCAGTTCCCCGGGACAGGGGTGTCAGCCCCAGCATTTT. Amino acid sequence: CASSSPGQGCQPQHF.

The rearrangement links TRBV3-1 to TRBJ2-4, with D maybe TRBD2 (8 bases). The V end lost 5 bases, the J end lost 3 bases, and 23 bases lay between the germline ends. Germline-derived CDR1 and CDR2 are LGHDT and YNNKEL (reference sequence). The CDR3 consists of 18 residues. CDR3 protein: CASSSRGRGAEDKNIQYF. The CDR3 DNA sequence: TGTGCCAGCAGCTCTAGGGGGCGGGGGGCCGAGGACAAAAACATTCAGTACTTC.

In DNA form, the CDR3 reads TGTGCCAGCAGCTCTAGGAACTACAATGAGCAGTTCTTC. It specifies CASSSRNYNEQFF. The chain recombines TRBV13 with TRBJ2-1; D unresolved. The germline V gene has CDR1 PRHDT and CDR2 FYEKMQ (reference sequence). The CDR3 contains 13 residues. Trimming took off 4 bases at V and 3 bases at J, with 7 bases between the two ends. Full variable domain (remainder filled in from reference TRBV13 and TRBJ2-1): AAGVIQSPRHLIKEKRETATLKCYPIPRHDTVYWYQQGPGQDPQFLISFYEKMQSDKGSIPDRFSAQQFSDYHSELNMSSLELGDSALYFCASSSRNYNEQFFGPGTRLTVL.

V gene TRBV12-3 or TRBV12-4 combines with J gene TRBJ2-3; D is perhaps TRBD1 or TRBD2 (5 bases each). The CDR3 length is 14 residues. V was pared by 5 bases and J by 9 bases, with 18 bases between. The CDR3 region is CASSAGTAFETQYF. CDR3 in DNA: TGTGCCAGCAGTGCCGGGACCGCATTTGAGACGCAGTATTTT.

The CDR3 DNA follows: TGCGCCAGCAGCCAAGCCCCCAACACGTACCAAGAGACCCAGTACTTC. The encoded protein is CASSQAPNTYQETQYF. The rearrangement uses TRBV4-1 and TRBJ2-5; no definite D call. The CDR3 is 16 residues long. The germline CDR1 and CDR2 sequences are MGHRA and YSYEKL. Trimming cost V 1 base and J 0 bases, with 12 bases left between them.

The rearrangement joins TRBV24-1 to TRBJ2-1; the D gene is possibly TRBD2 (5 bases). Germline lookup yields CDR1 KGHDR and CDR2 SFDVKD. Trimming removed 2 bases at V and 9 bases at J, with 19 bases between. The CDR3 totals 16 residues. CDR3 loop: CATSDSDSTGVGEQFF. CDR3 bases: TGTGCCACCAGTGATTCGGACTCTACTGGTGTGGGTGAGCAGTTCTTC.

This clonotype is a singleton in its sample. The rearrangement links TRBV3-1 to TRBJ2-1; 7 nucleotides line up with TRBD2. The closer fit of TRBJ2-7 to the DNA end suggests the J call may be wrong. The CDR3 extends over 16 amino acids. The germline V gene encodes CDR1 LGHDT and CDR2 YNNKEL (reference sequence). The DNA for the CDR3 is TGTGCCAGCAGCTTTATAGCGGGTTTTTCCTACAATGAGCAGTACTTC. Amino acid sequence: CASSFIAGFSYNEQYF.

CDR3 bases: TGTGCCAGCTCCAGCCTCCATGCGAACACTGAAGCTTTCTTT. The encoded protein is CASSSLHANTEAFF. J is TRBJ1-1 and V is TRBV6-2 or TRBV6-3; D is uncertain. Per the germline V gene, CDR1 is MNHEY and CDR2 is SVGEGT. The CDR3 loop spans 14 amino acids. The V end was cut by 8 bases, the J end by 1 base, with 14 bases between.

This clonotype was recorded a few times. This rearrangement joins TRBV6-5 to TRBJ1-6; D is unresolved. V was pared by 6 bases and J by 0 bases, with 9 bases between. The CDR3 covers 15 residues. Per germline, CDR1 MNHEY and CDR2 SVGAGI. CDR3 bases: TGTGCCAGCAGATCTCAGAGCTCCTATAATTCACCCCTCCACTTT. It codes for CASRSQSSYNSPLHF.

CDR3 DNA sequence: TGCGCCAGCAGCCAAGTCCAGGGACCCGGGGAGCTGTTTTTT. Translating gives CASSQVQGPGELFF. The chain recombines TRBV4-1 with TRBJ2-2; the D gene could be TRBD1 or TRBD2 (5 bases each). Between the trimmed V and J ends, which lost 1 base and 6 bases, there was a span of 9 bases. The germline gives CDR1 MGHRA, CDR2 YSYEKL. CDR3 size: 14 residues.

V and J are TRBV12-3 or TRBV12-4 and TRBJ2-5; perhaps D is TRBD1 or TRBD2 (6 bases each). Trimming left V 1 base short and J 5 bases short, with 11 bases between. The CDR3 runs 14 residues. CDR3 nucleotides: TGTGCCAGCAGTTTAGATGGGGGGCTGGAGACCCAGTACTTC. It encodes CASSLDGGLETQYF.

As for this clonotype: Since a much larger clone is just one base distant, this may be a read error. The chain uses TRBV30 and TRBJ2-5; D remains ambiguous. The DNA matches TRBJ2-1 better at its end, which makes the J call doubtful. Germline V lookup: CDR1 GTSNPN, CDR2 SVGIG (reference sequence). The CDR3 length is 17 residues. This CDR3 is CAWSVPHAALYQETQFF. CDR3 in DNA: TGTGCCTGGAGTGTACCCCATGCGGCCTTGTACCAAGAGACCCAGTTCTTC.

The sample holds one count of this clonotype. The rearrangement uses TRBV20-1 and TRBJ2-1, with D tentatively TRBD1 (5 bases). Trimming shortened V by 5 bases and J by 4 bases, and 18 bases separated the two germline ends. CDR3 size: 15 residues. The germline gives CDR1 DFQATT, CDR2 SNEGSKA (reference sequence). The CDR3 here is CSAPMQGRDYNEQFF. The CDR3 DNA reads TGCAGTGCTCCCATGCAGGGCAGAGATTACAATGAGCAGTTCTTC.

V gene TRBV30 combines with J gene TRBJ2-1, with D uncertain. V was pared by 5 bases and J by 0 bases, with 14 bases between. CDR3 length: 15 amino acids. Germline CDR1 is GTSNPN and CDR2 is SVGIG (reference sequence). The CDR3 reads CAWAPHGSSYNEQFF. As DNA, the CDR3 is TGTGCCTGGGCCCCCCATGGAAGCTCCTACAATGAGCAGTTCTTC.

This clonotype has only a few counts. The chain is built from TRBV7-2 and TRBJ1-5; 7 positions match TRBD1. Germline-derived CDR1 and CDR2 are SGHTA and FQGNSA. CDR3 length: 16 residues. Unmatched junction bases numbered 4, after V lost 1 base and J lost 1 base. The CDR3 reads CASSLGGQWSNQPQHF. Here the CDR3 DNA reads TGTGCCAGCAGCTTAGGGGGACAGTGGAGCAATCAGCCCCAGCATTTT.

In its sample, this clonotype was seen a few times. The chain links TRBV11-2 to TRBJ2-3; 9 bases line up with TRBD2. There are 14 residues in the CDR3. Germline trimming cut 5 bases from V and 8 bases from J; bases unmatched to any gene: 8. CDR1 and CDR2 (germline): SGHAT, FQNNGV. This CDR3 reads CASSPTSGLATQYF. In DNA form, the CDR3 reads TGTGCCAGCAGCCCGACTAGCGGACTGGCTACGCAGTATTTT.

In this sample, this clonotype turned up many times. The chain links TRBV7-6 to TRBJ2-7; the match to TRBD2 covers 8 bases. Germline V CDR1 and CDR2: SGHVS, FNYEAQ. V was pared by 5 bases and J by 6 bases, with 9 bases of the junction left unmatched. CDR3 length: 14 residues. CDR3 sequence reads: CASSIPGGLSEQYF. The CDR3 region has the DNA TGTGCCAGCAGCATACCGGGGGGGCTGAGCGAGCAGTACTTC.

The chain joins TRBV29-1 to TRBJ2-1, with 8 bases aligning to TRBD2. Per the germline V gene, CDR1 is SQVTM and CDR2 is ANQGSEA. With V trimmed by 5 bases and J by 7 bases, 13 bases remained unmatched. This CDR3 has 15 amino acids. The CDR3 is CSVISGLVERNEQFF. As DNA, the CDR3 is TGCAGCGTTATATCGGGACTAGTCGAGCGGAATGAGCAGTTCTTC.

This clonotype was picked up a small number of times. This chain links TRBV4-3 with TRBJ1-2; D is perhaps TRBD1 (5 bases). The germline V gene encodes CDR1 LGHNA and CDR2 YSLEER. Trimming removed 0 bases from V and 4 bases from J, with 12 bases in between. This CDR3 is 15 amino acids long. The CDR3 loop reads CASSQDARGTYGYTF. For the CDR3, the DNA is TGCGCCAGCAGCCAAGATGCAAGGGGCACCTATGGCTACACCTTC.

This clonotype was seen more than once but under ten times. V usage is TRBV7-2 and J usage is TRBJ2-3, with 14 bases fitting TRBD2. Looked up from germline, CDR1 is SGHTA and CDR2 is FQGNSA. V was clipped by 5 bases and J by 6 bases; unmatched bases: 4. This CDR3 spans 15 amino acids. The CDR3 loop reads CASSRGLAGVDTQYF. In nucleotides, the CDR3 is TGTGCCAGCAGCCGGGGACTAGCGGGGGTTGATACGCAGTATTTT.

The table lists this clonotype with a few counts. The chain is built from TRBV5-1 and TRBJ2-3, with TRBD2 matching over 8 bases. V shed 5 bases, J shed 5 bases, and the junction held 10 bases outside the gene matches. Germline V gene sequence: CDR1 SGHRS, CDR2 YFSETQ. The CDR3 has 15 amino acids. CDR3 residues: CASRRRGVAEDTQYF. CDR3 in DNA: TGCGCCAGCAGAAGGCGGGGGGTCGCGGAAGATACGCAGTATTTT.